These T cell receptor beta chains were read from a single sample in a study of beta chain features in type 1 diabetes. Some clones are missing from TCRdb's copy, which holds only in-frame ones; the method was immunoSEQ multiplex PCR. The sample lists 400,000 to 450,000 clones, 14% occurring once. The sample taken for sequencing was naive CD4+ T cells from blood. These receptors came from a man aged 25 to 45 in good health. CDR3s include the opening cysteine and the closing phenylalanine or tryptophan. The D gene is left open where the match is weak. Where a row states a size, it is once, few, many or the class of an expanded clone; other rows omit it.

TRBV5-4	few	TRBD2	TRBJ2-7	TGTGCCAGCAGCTTGGCTCGCGCTAGCGGATCCTACGAGCAGTACTTC	CASSLARASGSYEQYF
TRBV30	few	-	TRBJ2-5	TGTGCCTGGAGTGTATCCGGACAAGAGACCCAGTACTTC	CAWSVSGQETQYF
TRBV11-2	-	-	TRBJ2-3	TGTGCCAGCAGCTTAGATCGCGGGGAGACAGATACGCAGTATTTT	CASSLDRGETDTQYF
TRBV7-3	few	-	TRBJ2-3	TGTGCCAGCAGCTTGGGGTTTTCGGGACTCAAGCTAGATACGCAGTATTTT	CASSLGFSGLKLDTQYF
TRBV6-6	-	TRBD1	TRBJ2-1	TGTGCCAGCAATAGGGGACAGAGAAATGAGCAGTTCTTC	CASNRGQRNEQFF
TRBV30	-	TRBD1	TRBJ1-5	TGTGCCTGGAGTGGGGCGACAGGGAGACAACAGCCCCAGCATTTT	CAWSGATGRQQPQHF
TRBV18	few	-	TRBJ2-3	TGTGCCAGCTCACCACCGACGGGCCGCACAGATACGCAGTATTTT	CASSPPTGRTDTQYF
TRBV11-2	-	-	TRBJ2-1	TGTGCCAGCAGCTTAGAACTCTCCCCCAATGAGCAGTTCTTC	CASSLELSPNEQFF
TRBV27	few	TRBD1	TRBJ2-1	TGTGCCAGCAGTTATTCGGACAGGGACAATGAGCAGTTCTTC	CASSYSDRDNEQFF
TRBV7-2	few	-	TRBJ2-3	TGTGCCAGCATGGTGGCTCATACAGATACGCAGTATTTT	CASMVAHTDTQYF
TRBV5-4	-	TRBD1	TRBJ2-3	TGTGCCAGCAGCTTAGGACAGGGGGCTTCAGATACGCAGTATTTT	CASSLGQGASDTQYF
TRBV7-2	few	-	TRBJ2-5	TGTGCCAGCACCATTAAGGAGACCCAGTACTTC	CASTIKETQYF
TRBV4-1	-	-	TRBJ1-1	TGCGCCAGCAGCCAAGCCCCCACACGGGGGAACACTGAAGCTTTCTTT	CASSQAPTRGNTEAFF
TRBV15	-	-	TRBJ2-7	TGTGCCACCAGCAGAGATCTGACGGACACCTACGAGCAGTACTTC	CATSRDLTDTYEQYF